The T cell receptor beta chain under discussion was sequenced for a study of blood T cells in healthy people across ages. Study conclusions and caveats: Estimates of total diversity, which came from one million sequenced T cells, were considered to be underestimates. Both naive CD4+ cell counts and diversity were greater in long-lived donors than in aged donors. A roughly linear fall in TCR beta diversity per million T cells was seen with increasing age.

On this clonotype itself: Its specificity is unknown.

It was with a sample-barcoded 5' primer and a J-beta primer mix that a second PCR of roughly 7 to 12 cycles was run. Each TCR beta cDNA got a 12-nucleotide random molecular identifier. Each CDR3 protein gets one entry after TCRdb re-called the 5' RACE reads with MiXCR. This sample has around 690,000 distinct CDR3 sequences, with 58% found just once. CDR3 length: 13 amino acids. V lost 3 bases, J lost 7 bases, and 10 bases lay in between. Germline V gene lookup returns CDR1 DFQATT and CDR2 SNEGSKA (reference sequence). This sequence joins TRBV20-1 and TRBJ1-6; D gene ambiguous. The sequence came from a man between 60 and 75 years old in good health. Source material: blood. The DNA of the CDR3 is TGCAGTGCTAGCGTTGAGGGCAATTCACCCCTCCACTTT. This encodes CSASVEGNSPLHF.